Listed here are 8 T cell receptor beta chains from one sample, sequenced in a study of T cell clonality in common variable immunodeficiency. No antigen has been identified for these receptors. Some clones are missing from TCRdb's copy, which holds only in-frame ones; the method was immunoSEQ multiplex PCR. This sample comprises 25,000 to 35,000 clones, none seen once only. General study results and limits: Fewer deletions and N-nucleotide insertions were reportedly seen in common variable immunodeficiency TCR beta sequences.

The sequencing sample was made of peripheral blood mononuclear cells. The receptors come from a human donor with common variable immunodeficiency.

This clone has a handful of counts. The read terminates 3 residues ahead of where the CDR3 ends, so the germline J gene completes it. The V gene is TRBV19, the J gene TRBJ2-1, with TRBD2 matching 11 bases. The trim removed 8 bases at V and 9 bases at J, leaving 9 bases unmatched. The CDR3 contains 14 residues. Germline V lookup: CDR1 LNHDA, CDR2 SQIVND (reference sequence). The CDR3 loop is CASASGLAAIEQFF. The CDR3 bases that were read are TGTGCCAGTGCATCGGGACTAGCGGCAATTGAG.

This clone occurred many times. With the read ending 3 residues before the CDR3 end, the germline J gene is used to fill in that end. The chain has TRBV7-8 and TRBJ2-2, with 8 bases identical to TRBD2. V shed 4 bases and J 7 bases; nucleotides not matched to a gene: 11. The germline gives CDR1 SGHVS, CDR2 FQNEAQ. CDR3 length equals 16 residues. CDR3 residues: CASSSGLARPDGELFF. Partial CDR3 DNA: TGTGCCAGCAGCTCCGGACTAGCAAGACCCGACGGGGAG. Full variable domain (outside the CDR3, taken from reference TRBV7-8 and TRBJ2-2): GAGVSQSPRYKVAKRGQDVALRCDPISGHVSLFWYQQALGQGPEFLTYFQNEAQLDKSGLPSDRFFAERPEGSVSTLKIQRTQQEDSAVYLCASSSGLARPDGELFFGEGSRLTVL.

On this clone itself: The CDR3 end falls 3 residues outside the read, so it is completed with the germline J gene. The chain couples TRBV20-1 to TRBJ1-1; D gene uncertain. CDR3 size: 11 residues. V gave up 3 bases and J gave up 3 bases, with 5 bases separating them. The germline V gene has CDR1 DFQATT and CDR2 SNEGSKA (reference sequence). CDR3 DNA, as far as it was read: TGCAGTGCTAGGTCCGACACTGAA. It yields the protein CSARSDTE. In full, the CDR3 reads CSARSDTEAFF.

This clone showed up many times. The DNA ends 3 residues before the CDR3 does, and the rest of the CDR3 is filled in from the germline J gene. This chain uses TRBV18 with TRBJ2-7, with 7 bases fitting TRBD1. The junction had 8 bases not matched to a gene; V was cut back by 2 bases and J by 1 base. The CDR3 extends over 16 amino acids. In germline, CDR1 is KGHSH, CDR2 LQKENI. The CDR3 sequence is CASSPARTGPSYEQYF. CDR3 DNA, as far as it was read: TGTGCCAGCTCACCAGCAAGGACAGGACCATCCTACGAG.

This clone was detected ten times or more. The DNA ends 3 residues before the CDR3 does, and the rest of the CDR3 is filled in from the germline J gene. The chain joins TRBV7-8 to TRBJ2-5; D uncertain. The germline CDR1 and CDR2 sequences are SGHVS and FQNEAQ. The V end was cut by 5 bases, the J end by 2 bases, with 3 bases between. This CDR3 contains 11 residues. This CDR3 reads CASSPQETQYF. CDR3 DNA, as far as it was read: TGTGCCAGCAGCCCACAAGAGACC.

This clone has at least ten counts. With the read ending 3 residues before the CDR3 end, the germline J gene is used to fill in that end. V gene TRBV5-1 combines with J gene TRBJ2-7; no firm D call. Deletions cut 3 bases from V and 1 base from J, with 11 bases between. The V gene's germline CDR1 is SGHRS and CDR2 YFSETQ. This CDR3 is built from 14 residues. The covered CDR3 bases are TGCGCCAGCAGCTCGTTGGCAGAGTCCTACGAG. This sequence encodes CASSSLAESYE. In full, the CDR3 is CASSSLAESYEQYF.

This clone was observed a few times. The read finishes 3 residues shy of the CDR3 end, and the germline J gene is used to complete it. V is TRBV5-1 and J is TRBJ1-1, with D tentatively TRBD1 (6 bases). CDR3 size: 11 residues. Germline V gene sequence: CDR1 SGHRS, CDR2 YFSETQ. This chain's CDR3 is CASSLGRGAFF. CDR3 DNA (partial): TGCGCCAGCAGCTTGGGCAGGGGA.

This clone occurred many times. The CDR3 extends 3 residues past the end of the read, so its final part is completed from the germline J gene. This chain joins TRBV2 and TRBJ2-2, with D possibly TRBD2 on 6 matching bases. The V gene's germline CDR1 is SNHLY and CDR2 FYNNEI. This CDR3 has 15 amino acids. V dropped 7 bases and J dropped 1 base, with 13 bases sitting between them. Partial CDR3 DNA: TGTGCCAGCAAAGTGAATAGCGGGAACACCGGGGAG. It encodes CASKVNSGNTGE. The full CDR3 is CASKVNSGNTGELFF.